The 16 T cell receptor beta chains below were found in one sample sequenced in a study of shared clonotypes between healthy human individuals. Repertoires were generated with immunoSEQ multiplex PCR, while TCRdb's copy carries only in-frame clones and drops some. Of some 1.5 million clones in the sample, over 95% were seen once. The sequenced sample was naive CD4+ T cells sorted from blood. Subset of the sample: CD45RA+ positively selected. These receptor sequences come from a man younger than 40 in good health.

CDR3 DNA sequence: TGTGCCAGCTCACCAACCCGGGGAGCCGAGCAGTACTTC. Translation: CASSPTRGAEQYF. The chain uses TRBV18 and TRBJ2-7; possibly TRBD2 for D (5 bases). Trimming left V 2 bases short and J 6 bases short, with 11 bases between. There are 13 residues in the CDR3. CDR1 KGHSH and CDR2 LQKENI come from the germline V gene. Filled out from reference TRBV18 and TRBJ2-7, the complete variable domain reads NAGVMQNPRHLVRRRGQEARLRCSPMKGHSHVYWYRQLPEEGLKFMVYLQKENIIDESGMPKERFSAEFPKEGPSILRIQQVVRGDSAAYFCASSPTRGAEQYFGPGTRLTVT.

The CDR3 DNA sequence: TGTGCCAGCAGGACAGGAGGCACCGGGGAGCTGTTTTTT. Translation gives CASRTGGTGELFF. The J gene is TRBJ2-2, the V gene TRBV28, with a tentative D call TRBD1 (6 bases). Looked up from germline, CDR1 is MDHEN and CDR2 is SYDVKM. The CDR3 runs 13 residues. V lost 6 bases, J lost 4 bases, and 9 bases lay in between. Using reference TRBV28 and TRBJ2-2 for the parts outside the CDR3, the full variable domain is DVKVTQSSRYLVKRTGEKVFLECVQDMDHENMFWYRQDPGLGLRLIYFSYDVKMKEKGDIPEGYSVSREKKERFSLILESASTNQTSMYLCASRTGGTGELFFGEGSRLTVL.

This clone has just one count. The CDR3 DNA reads as TGTGCCATCAGTGGACAGTTAAGCGGGGAGCTGTTTTTT. It translates to CAISGQLSGELFF. The V gene is TRBV10-3, the J gene TRBJ2-2; tentative D call: TRBD1 (5 bases). Trimming pared 4 bases from V and 7 bases from J, leaving 10 bases between. This CDR3 is 13 amino acids long. The germline V gene has CDR1 ENHRY and CDR2 SYGVKD.

This clone is a singleton in its sample. The CDR3 spells CSVTRAFTDTQYF. The DNA for the CDR3 is TGCAGCGTTACCAGGGCCTTCACAGATACGCAGTATTTT. This rearrangement joins TRBV29-1 to TRBJ2-3; maybe TRBD1 (5 bases). V was trimmed by 5 bases and J by 2 bases, leaving 11 bases between them. There are 13 residues in the CDR3. CDR1 and CDR2 from the germline V gene are SQVTM and ANQGSEA.

The chain combines TRBV2 with TRBJ2-2; TRBD2 matches 13 bases. V lost 8 bases to trimming and J lost 5 bases; unmatched junction nucleotides: 5. Germline CDR1 is SNHLY and CDR2 is FYNNEI. CDR3 size: 15 residues. CDR3 amino acids: CASLGLAGKTGELFF. For the CDR3, the DNA is TGTGCCAGCCTGGGACTAGCGGGAAAAACCGGGGAGCTGTTTTTT.

The CDR3 protein is CAWKGAGTQYF. CDR3 DNA sequence: TGTGCCTGGAAAGGGGCGGGGACCCAGTACTTC. The chain uses TRBV30 and TRBJ2-5; D tentatively fits TRBD1 or TRBD2 (5 bases each). The CDR3 loop spans 11 amino acids. Germline V gene lookup returns CDR1 GTSNPN and CDR2 SVGIG (reference sequence). Trimming left V 4 bases short and J 7 bases short, with 10 bases between.

The gene calls are TRBV29-1 and TRBJ2-1; weak D call: TRBD1 (5 bases). V lost 4 bases and J lost 8, with 12 bases in between. The CDR3 length is 12 residues. Germline lookup yields CDR1 SQVTM and CDR2 ANQGSEA. CDR3 amino acids: CSVGLWGDEQFF. The CDR3 region has the DNA TGCAGCGTTGGTCTCTGGGGCGATGAGCAGTTCTTC.

This clone was observed a few times. The V gene is TRBV6-5, the J gene TRBJ1-5; D is unclear. V lost 8 bases, J lost 0 bases, and 14 bases lay in between. The germline V gene encodes CDR1 MNHEY and CDR2 SVGAGI. The CDR3 contains 15 residues. The CDR3 here is CASGVKAHSNQPQHF. In DNA, the CDR3 is TGTGCCAGCGGTGTCAAAGCCCATAGCAATCAGCCCCAGCATTTT.

The gene calls are TRBV11-2 and TRBJ2-5; TRBD1 matches at 10 bases. The CDR3 loop spans 16 amino acids. The J segment lost 5 bases and the V segment lost 5 bases, leaving 11 bases of the junction unmatched. Germline V lookup: CDR1 SGHAT, CDR2 FQNNGV. CDR3 sequence (DNA): TGTGCCAGCAGCCCGGAAATGGACAGGGGGTTCGAGACCCAGTACTTC. This codes for CASSPEMDRGFETQYF. Looking up the rest from reference TRBV11-2 and TRBJ2-5 gives the full variable domain: EAGVAQSPRYKIIEKRQSVAFWCNPISGHATLYWYQQILGQGPKLLIQFQNNGVVDDSQLPKDRFSAERLKGVDSTLKIQPAKLEDSAVYLCASSPEMDRGFETQYFGPGTRLLVL.

The chain carries TRBV19 and TRBJ2-2, with 7 bases matching TRBD1. The CDR3 contains 15 residues. Germline V gene sequence: CDR1 LNHDA, CDR2 SQIVND (reference sequence). The junction had 2 bases not matched to a gene; V was cut back by 4 bases and J by 0 bases. The CDR3 DNA sequence: TGTGCCAGTAGTAAAGGGACAGCGAACACCGGGGAGCTGTTTTTT. Its translation: CASSKGTANTGELFF. Full variable domain (remainder filled in from reference TRBV19 and TRBJ2-2): DGGITQSPKYLFRKEGQNVTLSCEQNLNHDAMYWYRQDPGQGLRLIYYSQIVNDFQKGDIAEGYSVSREKKESFPLTVTSAQKNPTAFYLCASSKGTANTGELFFGEGSRLTVL.

The chain combines TRBV5-1 with TRBJ2-7; D is unresolved. V lost 3 bases to trimming and J lost 0 bases, with 4 bases between them. The CDR3 sequence is 12 residues long. CDR1 and CDR2 from the germline V gene are SGHRS and YFSETQ. CDR3 amino acids: CASSWDSYEQYF. The CDR3 DNA reads TGCGCCAGCAGCTGGGACTCCTACGAGCAGTACTTC.

This clone was seen just once. The V gene is TRBV2, the J gene TRBJ2-1; 7 bases are shared with TRBD2. Germline assignment: CDR1 SNHLY and CDR2 FYNNEI. The CDR3 extends over 19 amino acids. The ends lost 2 bases at V and 4 bases at J; junction bases unmatched: 17. The CDR3 DNA is TGTGCCAGCAGTGAAAGGACGGGTTTGTCGGGGCGGGGGTACAATGAGCAGTTCTTC. Its protein is CASSERTGLSGRGYNEQFF.

The chain has TRBV5-1 and TRBJ2-2; 8 bases fit TRBD1. Germline loops: CDR1 SGHRS, CDR2 YFSETQ. This CDR3 is 15 amino acids long. The V segment lost 4 bases and the J segment 0 bases; nucleotides outside the gene matches: 2. CDR3 sequence (DNA): TGCGCCAGCAGCGCGGGACAGGCGAACACCGGGGAGCTGTTTTTT. This codes for CASSAGQANTGELFF.

V usage is TRBV6-5 and J usage is TRBJ2-7; 7 bases map to TRBD1. CDR3 size: 14 residues. With V trimmed by 7 bases and J by 4 bases, 10 bases remained unmatched. Per germline, CDR1 MNHEY and CDR2 SVGAGI. The CDR3 sequence: CASTPGQRLYEQYF. The CDR3 DNA is TGTGCCAGCACACCGGGACAGAGACTTTACGAGCAGTACTTC.

This chain links TRBV5-1 with TRBJ2-2, with TRBD2 identical over 14 bases. V dropped 3 bases and J dropped 4; count of bases not matched to a gene: 5. CDR3 length: 17 amino acids. The germline gives CDR1 SGHRS, CDR2 YFSETQ. The DNA for the CDR3 is TGCGCCAGCAGCTCAGGGACTAGCGGGAGTATCACCGGGGAGCTGTTTTTT. Protein product: CASSSGTSGSITGELFF.

This clone appeared a single time. The chain uses TRBV6-5 and TRBJ1-1; a possible D gene is TRBD1 (6 bases). There are 13 residues in the CDR3. CDR1 and CDR2 (germline): MNHEY, SVGAGI. The germline V and J ends were trimmed by 6 bases and 6 bases, with 14 bases remaining between them. CDR3: CASRPNRAAEAFF. Here the CDR3 DNA reads TGTGCCAGCAGACCGAACAGGGCCGCTGAAGCTTTCTTT.